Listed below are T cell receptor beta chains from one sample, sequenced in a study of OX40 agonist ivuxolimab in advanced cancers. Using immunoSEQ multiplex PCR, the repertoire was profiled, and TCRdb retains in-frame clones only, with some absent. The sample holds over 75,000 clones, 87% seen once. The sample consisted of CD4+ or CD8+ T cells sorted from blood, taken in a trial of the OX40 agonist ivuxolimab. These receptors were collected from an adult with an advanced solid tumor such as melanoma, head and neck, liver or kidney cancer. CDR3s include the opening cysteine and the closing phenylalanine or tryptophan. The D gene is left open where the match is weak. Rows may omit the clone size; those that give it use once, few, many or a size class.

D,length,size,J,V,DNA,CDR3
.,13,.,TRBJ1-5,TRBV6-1,TGTGCCAGCAGTGAAACAGGGAGTCAGCCCCAGCATTTT,CASSETGSQPQHF
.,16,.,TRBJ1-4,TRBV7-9,TGTGCCAGCAGCAACAGGGTTTGGACTGATAATGAAAAACTGTTTTTT,CASSNRVWTDNEKLFF
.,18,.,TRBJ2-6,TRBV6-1,TGTGCCAGCAGTGAACATATGGACCGAAGCTCTGGGGCCAACGTCCTGACTTTC,CASSEHMDRSSGANVLTF
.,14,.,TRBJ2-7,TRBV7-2,TGTGCCAGCAGCTTGGCTGTACGGATGGGCGAGCAGTACTTC,CASSLAVRMGEQYF
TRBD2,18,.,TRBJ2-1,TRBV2,TGTGCCAGCAGTGCTCCAAGTGGGGGACTAGCGGGAGTCAATGAGCAGTTCTTC,CASSAPSGGLAGVNEQFF
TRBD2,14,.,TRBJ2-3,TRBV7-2,TGTGCCAGCAGATCGGGACTACTCACAGATACGCAGTATTTT,CASRSGLLTDTQYF
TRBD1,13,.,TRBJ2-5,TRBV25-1,TGTGCCAGCAGTGGGACAGGGTGGTCGACCCAGTACTTC,CASSGTGWSTQYF
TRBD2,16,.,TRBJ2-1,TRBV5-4,TGTGCCAGCAGCACAAGACTAGCGGGGAACTACAATGAGCAGTTCTTC,CASSTRLAGNYNEQFF
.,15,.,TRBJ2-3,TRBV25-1,TGTGCTAGCAGTGAGGTCACAGGGAGAACAGATACGCAGTATTTT,CASSEVTGRTDTQYF
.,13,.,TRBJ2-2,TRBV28,TGTGCCAGCAGGGAATTTCGGACCGGGGAGCTGTTTTTT,CASREFRTGELFF
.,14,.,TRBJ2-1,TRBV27,TGTGCCAGCAGTGCCTGGACACCTGACAATGAGCAGTTCTTC,CASSAWTPDNEQFF
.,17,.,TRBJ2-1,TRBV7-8,TGTGCCAGCAGCTTAGTTGGGGGAATGGACTCCTACAATGAGCAGTTCTTC,CASSLVGGMDSYNEQFF
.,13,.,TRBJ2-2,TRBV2,TGTGCCAGCTCTGTTACAGCCACCGGGGAGCTGTTTTTT,CASSVTATGELFF
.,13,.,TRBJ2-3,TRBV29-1,TGCAGCGTTGAAGAGGTTTCCGCAGATACGCAGTATTTT,CSVEEVSADTQYF
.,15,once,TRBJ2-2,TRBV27,TGTGCCAGCAGTCTACAGACAGGAAACACCGGGGAGCTGTTTTTT,CASSLQTGNTGELFF
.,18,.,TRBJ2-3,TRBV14,TGTGCCAGCAGCCAAGATCTAGGGGGGCGACTAGTAGCAGATACGCAGTATTTT,CASSQDLGGRLVADTQYF
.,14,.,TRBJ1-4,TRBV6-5,TGTGCCAGCAGTAATTTACTCAGGAGGGAAAAACTGTTTTTT,CASSNLLRREKLFF
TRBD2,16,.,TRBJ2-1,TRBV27,TGTGCCAGCAGTTTTGGTGCGGGAGGGGCTCTCAATGAGCAGTTCTTC,CASSFGAGGALNEQFF
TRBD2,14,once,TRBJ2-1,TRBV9,TGTGCCAGCAGCGCTAGCGGGAGAGGGGGTGAGCAGTTCTTC,CASSASGRGGEQFF
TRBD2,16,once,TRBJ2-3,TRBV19,TGTGCCAGTAGTATAGGTGAGACTAGCTCCACAGATACGCAGTATTTT,CASSIGETSSTDTQYF
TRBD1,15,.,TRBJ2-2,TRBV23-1,TGCGCCAGCAATCAGACAGGGGGCTGGGCCGGGGAGCTGTTTTTT,CASNQTGGWAGELFF
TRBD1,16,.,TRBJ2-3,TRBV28,TGTGCCAGCAGCGATAACAGGGGGACCTTCACAGATACGCAGTATTTT,CASSDNRGTFTDTQYF
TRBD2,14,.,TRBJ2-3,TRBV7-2,TGTGCCAGCAGCTTGGGGAGGGGAGAAGGTACGCAGTATTTT,CASSLGRGEGTQYF
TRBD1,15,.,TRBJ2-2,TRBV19,TGTGCCAGTAGTACGGGACAGTCGAACACCGGGGAGCTGTTTTTT,CASSTGQSNTGELFF
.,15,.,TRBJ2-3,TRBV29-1,TGCAGCGTTGAAGACCGGCGGGATTACACAGATACGCAGTATTTT,CSVEDRRDYTDTQYF
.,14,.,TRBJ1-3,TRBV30,TGTGCCTGGAGTGTGGAAGGATACGGAAACACCATATATTTT,CAWSVEGYGNTIYF
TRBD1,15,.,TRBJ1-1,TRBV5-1,TGCGCCAGCAGCTTGGAGGGGTCAGGGGGTGATGAAGCTTTCTTT,CASSLEGSGGDEAFF
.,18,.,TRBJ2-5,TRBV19,TGTGCCAGTAGTATATCACGTAGGGGCCAGGCAGGGCGAGAGACCCAGTACTTC,CASSISRRGQAGRETQYF
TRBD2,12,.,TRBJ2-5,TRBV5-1,TGCGCCAGCAGTCGGGAGGGAGAGACCCAGTACTTC,CASSREGETQYF